This TCR beta chain originates from a study of cytomegalovirus exposure and HLA in healthy donors. Study information: Genotyping showed less than 85% of approximately 430 donors falling in the Caucasian-associated ancestry cluster.

Primers: 60 Vbeta forward and 13 Jbeta reverse. This table comes from immunoSEQ multiplex PCR, and its TCRdb copy is limited to in-frame clones, with some not included. The sample shows approximately 110,000 clones, almost 70% of them seen only once. Regarding this clone: Its antigen remains unidentified.

Germline assignment: CDR1 WNHNN and CDR2 SYGVQD (reference sequence). The CDR3 runs to 14 residues. The V segment lost 6 bases and the J segment 3 bases; nucleotides outside the gene matches: 3. Study-level findings and limits: The study found most TCR sequences rare, yet found some public TCRs in many donors. Later, TCR association rates were found to vary by HLA locus, highest for DRB1 and lowest for HLA-C.

The sequenced material came from PBMCs. This receptor was taken from a man in his thirties or forties in good health and CMV-seropositive. The J gene is TRBJ2-5, the V gene TRBV10-1; 11 nucleotides match TRBD2. The DNA for the CDR3 is TGCGCCAGCAGCGGGACTAGCGGAAAAGAGACCCAGTACTTC. Its translation: CASSGTSGKETQYF.